The rows below give T cell receptor beta chains drawn from one sample of a study of blood T cell repertoires in COVID-19. Clones were sequenced by immunoSEQ multiplex PCR, and TCRdb holds only the in-frame ones, with some missing. Of over 15,000 clones in the sample, 91% were seen once. Sample: peripheral blood. These receptors were collected from a human donor in a cohort sampled during active COVID-19. Each CDR3 is given with its conserved first and last residue. The order of the fields is D gene, V gene, clone size, J gene, CDR3 protein, CDR3 DNA. The D gene is left open where the match is weak. Size values are once, few and many counts, or a class for expanded clones, and some rows have none.

d_call: TRBD1
v_call: TRBV18
clone_size: -
j_call: TRBJ2-1
cdr3_aa: CASSSLGTGDYNEQFF
cdr3_nt: TGTGCCAGCTCATCCCTCGGGACAGGGGACTACAATGAGCAGTTCTTC

d_call: TRBD2
v_call: TRBV3-1/TRBV3-2
clone_size: -
j_call: TRBJ2-7
cdr3_aa: CASSPKMTSGRSEQYF
cdr3_nt: TGTGCCAGCAGCCCCAAGATGACTAGCGGGAGGAGCGAGCAGTACTTC

d_call: TRBD1
v_call: TRBV7-2
clone_size: -
j_call: TRBJ1-2
cdr3_aa: CASRLPGQYYGYTF
cdr3_nt: TGTGCCAGCAGATTACCGGGACAGTACTATGGCTACACCTTC

d_call: -
v_call: TRBV9
clone_size: -
j_call: TRBJ2-3
cdr3_aa: CASSRTGYSTDTQYF
cdr3_nt: TGTGCCAGCAGCAGGACGGGGTATAGCACAGATACGCAGTATTTT

d_call: -
v_call: TRBV12-3/TRBV12-4
clone_size: once
j_call: TRBJ1-5
cdr3_aa: CASRWGLHQPQHF
cdr3_nt: TGTGCCAGCAGATGGGGCTTGCATCAGCCCCAGCATTTT

d_call: -
v_call: TRBV11-2
clone_size: once
j_call: TRBJ2-3
cdr3_aa: CASSKDRDTDTQYF
cdr3_nt: TGTGCCAGCAGCAAGGACAGAGACACAGATACGCAGTATTTT

d_call: TRBD1
v_call: TRBV11-2
clone_size: -
j_call: TRBJ2-2
cdr3_aa: CASSPLGQGKTGELFF
cdr3_nt: TGTGCCAGCAGCCCACTAGGACAGGGGAAAACCGGGGAGCTGTTTTTT

d_call: TRBD1
v_call: TRBV6-5
clone_size: -
j_call: TRBJ1-5
cdr3_aa: CASIPGQGYQPQHF
cdr3_nt: TGTGCCAGCATCCCGGGACAGGGTTATCAGCCCCAGCATTTT

d_call: -
v_call: TRBV6-5
clone_size: -
j_call: TRBJ2-5
cdr3_aa: CASSYRGVGQGETQYF
cdr3_nt: TGTGCCAGCAGTTACCGCGGGGTGGGCCAGGGAGAGACCCAGTACTTC

d_call: -
v_call: TRBV4-2
clone_size: -
j_call: TRBJ2-1
cdr3_aa: CASGRRYNEQFF
cdr3_nt: TGTGCCAGCGGCCGTCGCTACAATGAGCAGTTCTTC

d_call: TRBD1
v_call: TRBV7-8
clone_size: -
j_call: TRBJ1-3
cdr3_aa: CASSHGLGGRDPGNTIYF
cdr3_nt: TGTGCCAGCAGCCACGGGCTAGGGGGCAGGGACCCTGGAAACACCATATATTTT

d_call: -
v_call: TRBV5-4
clone_size: -
j_call: TRBJ2-7
cdr3_aa: CASSLTGSYEQYF
cdr3_nt: TGTGCCAGCAGCTTAACAGGCTCCTACGAGCAGTACTTC

d_call: TRBD1
v_call: TRBV5-5
clone_size: -
j_call: TRBJ2-7
cdr3_aa: CASSLEGARGEQYF
cdr3_nt: TGTGCCAGCAGCTTGGAGGGGGCTCGGGGCGAGCAGTACTTC

d_call: TRBD1
v_call: TRBV11-3
clone_size: -
j_call: TRBJ1-1
cdr3_aa: CASSLEIPGQGMNTEAFF
cdr3_nt: TGTGCCAGCAGCTTAGAGATCCCGGGACAGGGGATGAACACTGAAGCTTTCTTT

d_call: -
v_call: TRBV6-6
clone_size: -
j_call: TRBJ2-7
cdr3_aa: CASSYGGASYEQYF
cdr3_nt: TGTGCCAGCAGTTACGGGGGCGCCAGCTACGAGCAGTACTTC

d_call: -
v_call: TRBV4-3
clone_size: -
j_call: TRBJ2-5
cdr3_aa: CASSQVSSQETQYF
cdr3_nt: TGCGCCAGCAGCCAAGTGAGCTCCCAAGAGACCCAGTACTTC

d_call: -
v_call: TRBV3-1/TRBV3-2
clone_size: -
j_call: TRBJ1-2
cdr3_aa: CASSQTRTDGYTF
cdr3_nt: TGTGCCAGCAGCCAAACTCGGACAGATGGCTACACCTTC